Listed here are 23 T cell receptor beta chains from one sample, sequenced in a study of tumor and adjacent non-tumor tissue in lung cancer. Three rounds of nested PCR, following a modified ARM-PCR protocol, produced the TCRbeta library. One entry per CDR3 protein, called by TCRdb with MiXCR from the multiplex PCR reads. The sample yields fewer than 120,000 distinct CDR3 sequences, around 82% seen once. No cell sorting was done before RNA was extracted from the tissue. Sequenced input: lung tumor tissue. These receptors were taken from a man in his sixties or seventies with non-small cell lung cancer.

The CDR3 spells CISRLGGSNQPQHF. The CDR3 nucleotides read TGTATCAGTAGGCTCGGGGGAAGCAATCAGCCCCAGCATTTT. The chain has TRBV19 and TRBJ1-5, with D tentatively TRBD1 (5 bases). The CDR3 extends over 14 amino acids. Germline CDR1 and CDR2: LNHDA and SQIVND (reference sequence).

A remark on this clonotype: The CDR3 carries no conserved terminal phenylalanine or tryptophan, so it likely arises from a read error. The V gene is TRBV29-1, the J gene TRBJ2-7; perhaps TRBD2 as D (6 bases). CDR1 and CDR2 from the germline V gene are SQVTM and ANQGSEA. The CDR3 extends over 11 amino acids. The CDR3: CSVEGDWEQYL. Written as DNA, the CDR3 is TGCAGTGTTGAAGGGGACTGGGAGCAGTACCTC.

Points on this clonotype: Sequence at one end of the junction differs from germline and may be a read error. This sequence joins TRBV6-1 and TRBJ2-3, with D unclear. The germline V gene encodes CDR1 MNHNS and CDR2 SASEGT. The CDR3 runs to 14 residues. In DNA form, the CDR3 reads TGTACCAGCAGTAGGGCACCAAACACAGATAGGCAGTATTTT. It yields the protein CTSSRAPNTDRQYF.

A word on this clonotype: At one boundary the junction diverges from the germline segment, which might be a read error. The gene calls are TRBV28 and TRBJ2-3; TRBD2 agrees at 9 bases. Germline-derived CDR1 and CDR2 are MDHEN and SYDVKM. The CDR3 spans 16 residues. Written as DNA, the CDR3 is TGTGACAGCAGTGGGCCGGGACTAGCCAGCACAGATACGCAGTATTTT. The encoded protein is CDSSGPGLASTDTQYF.

On this clonotype: This may come from a read error, since a much larger clone is one base off. V is TRBV28 and J is TRBJ2-1; no clear D gene. The CDR3 length is 13 residues. Germline V gives CDR1 MDHEN, CDR2 SYDVKM. CDR3 loop: CTSRPPITGEQFF. The CDR3 region has the DNA TGTACCAGCAGACCCCCAATAACCGGTGAGCAGTTCTTC.

This clonotype was picked up a small number of times. The conserved phenylalanine or tryptophan normally closing the CDR3 is absent here, so this likely arose from a read error. The V gene is TRBV5-4, the J gene TRBJ1-2; D not resolved. The CDR3 is 13 residues long. The V gene's germline CDR1 is SGHNT and CDR2 YYREEE (reference sequence). The CDR3 DNA reads TGTGCCGGCAGTTTGGACGTTAACTATGGCTACACCTTA. Amino acid sequence: CAGSLDVNYGYTL.

A word on this clonotype: The junction differs from germline at one of its ends, possibly a read error. The chain joins TRBV14 to TRBJ2-3; D remains unclear. Germline-derived CDR1 and CDR2 are SGHDN and FVKESK. There are 14 residues in the CDR3. The CDR3 DNA follows: TGTCCCAGCACCTCCTTCCATGGCACGGATACGCAGTATTTT. Amino acids: CPSTSFHGTDTQYF.

This clonotype was detected only once. V is TRBV6-5 and J is TRBJ2-3, with D possibly TRBD1 on 6 matching bases. The length of the CDR3 is 15 residues. The germline CDR1 and CDR2 sequences are MNHEY and SVGAGI. V was shortened by 2 bases and J by 2 bases, with 11 bases between the two germline ends. In nucleotides, the CDR3 is TGTGCCAGCAGTTACGAACAGGGATTCACAGATACGCAGTATTTT. It translates to CASSYEQGFTDTQYF.

About this clonotype itself: The junction does not match germline at one end; this may be a read error. V usage is TRBV20-1 and J usage is TRBJ1-6; 7 nucleotides align to TRBD1. The CDR3 contains 12 residues. In germline, CDR1 is DFQATT, CDR2 SNEGSKA (reference sequence). The chain's CDR3 is CSARTGNSSLHF. CDR3 nucleotides: TGCAGTGCTAGGACAGGGAATTCATCCCTCCATTTT.

A remark on this clonotype: A read error may account for a junction end that differs from germline. The chain recombines TRBV29-1 with TRBJ1-3; D is undetermined. This CDR3 is 13 amino acids long. Germline-derived CDR1 and CDR2 are SQVTM and ANQGSEA. CDR3 residues: CSVESDSGNTIYF. The CDR3 bases are TGTAGCGTTGAAAGCGACTCTGGAAACACCATATATTTT.

This clonotype was detected only a few times. The germline gene is not matched at one end of the junction; a read error may be the cause. V and J are TRBV29-1 and TRBJ2-5; maybe TRBD2 (5 bases). Germline CDR1 is SQVTM and CDR2 is ANQGSEA. The CDR3 has 13 residues. The CDR3 DNA sequence: TGTAGCGTGGTGGGGATTTTCGGGGAGACCCAGTACTTC. This sequence encodes CSVVGIFGETQYF.

As concerns this clonotype: A read error may produce the germline difference seen at one junction end. The chain links TRBV12-3 or TRBV12-4 to TRBJ1-3; 9 bases match TRBD1. The CDR3 length is 18 residues. The DNA of the CDR3 is TGTGCCAGCTGTCGTCCCGGGACAGGGATCGGCTCTGGAAACATCATATGTTTT. Its translation is CASCRPGTGIGSGNIICF.

This chain joins TRBV7-3 and TRBJ1-6, with D possibly TRBD1 on 6 matching bases. V lost 3 bases and J 10 bases, leaving 13 bases between the germline ends. CDR3 length: 14 amino acids. Germline-derived CDR1 and CDR2 are SGHTA and FQGTGA. The CDR3 is CASSFQGRNSPLHF. CDR3 bases: TGTGCCAGCAGCTTCCAGGGGAGGAACTCACCCCTCCACTTT.

About this clonotype: This sequence may be a read error, since a much larger clone differs from it by one base. V usage is TRBV24-1 and J usage is TRBJ2-2; 10 bases line up with TRBD2. CDR1 is KGHDR and CDR2 is SFDVKD in the germline V gene. V dropped 7 bases and J dropped 10; count of bases not matched to a gene: 8. CDR3 size: 14 residues. As DNA, the CDR3 is TGTGCCACCAGGCCTAGCGGGAGTTCCGAGGAGCTGTTTTTT. Its protein is CATRPSGSSEELFF.

On this clonotype: Compared with germline, one end of the junction differs, possibly owing to a read error. V gene TRBV6-2 or TRBV6-3 combines with J gene TRBJ2-7; D unresolved. The CDR3 length is 15 residues. Germline CDR1 is MNHEY and CDR2 is SVGEGT. CDR3 sequence reads: CASWSSSRSTYEQYF. The CDR3 bases are TGTGCCAGCTGGTCGAGTAGCAGGAGTACCTACGAACAGTACTTC.

J is TRBJ1-1 and V is TRBV6-1, with D hard to call. The CDR3 contains 13 residues. CDR1 and CDR2 (germline): MNHNS, SASEGT. The CDR3 protein is CNSTRTRETEAFF. CDR3 sequence (DNA): TGTAACAGCACCCGGACGAGGGAGACTGAAGCTTTCTTT.

On this clonotype itself: One end of the junction does not line up with germline, which may come from a read error. The J gene is TRBJ2-2, the V gene TRBV5-1; D might be TRBD2 (5 bases). The CDR3 consists of 13 residues. CDR1 SGHRS and CDR2 YFSETQ come from the germline V gene. The CDR3 DNA reads TGCGCCAGCAGCCTCGCACTGACCGGGGAGCTGATTTTT. It codes for CASSLALTGELIF.

For the CDR3, the DNA is TGTGCCAGCAGCATGTGGGCAGGGAAATCACCCCTCCACTTT. Protein product: CASSMWAGKSPLHF. This rearrangement joins TRBV21-1 to TRBJ1-6; TRBD1, as called in the table, went unchecked against the DNA. TRBV21-1 is labeled a pseudogene. The CDR3 totals 14 residues.

This clonotype was picked up many times. The chain uses TRBV14 and TRBJ2-2; TRBD1 might be the D (6 bases). Trimming removed 6 bases from V and 4 bases from J, with 18 bases in between. From germline, CDR1 is SGHDN and CDR2 FVKESK. This CDR3 has 16 amino acids. CDR3 bases: TGTGCCAGCAGAACCGGACGGGACACGCGCACCGGGGAGCTGTTTTTT. Protein sequence: CASRTGRDTRTGELFF. The whole variable domain, remainder taken from reference TRBV14 and TRBJ2-2, is EAGVTQFPSHSVIEKGQTVTLRCDPISGHDNLYWYRRVMGKEIKFLLHFVKESKQDESGMPNNRFLAERTGGTYSTLKVQPAELEDSGVYFCASRTGRDTRTGELFFGEGSRLTVL.

A note on this clonotype: The limits of the CDR3 on the DNA are not certain, so only TCRdb's listed CDR3 is given. Here the CDR3 reads CASSSSWGSGTTYTQYF. This sequence joins TRBV6-5 and TRBJ2-3; the D segment call TRBD2 is taken from the table without a DNA check. The CDR3 totals 17 residues, both ends included. Germline V gene sequence: CDR1 MNHEY, CDR2 SVGAGI.

As for this clonotype: Its ends do not fully match the called genes, so a read error is possible. V and J are TRBV4-1 and TRBJ2-7, with D possibly being TRBD1 (5 bases). CDR3 length: 15 amino acids. The germline gives CDR1 MGHRA, CDR2 YSYEKL. DNA of the CDR3: TGCGCCAGTAGCCAAGATGGGGCCTTCGCCTACGAGCAGTACTTC. Translating it yields CASSQDGAFAYEQYF.

Turning to this clonotype: Compared with germline, one end of the junction differs, possibly owing to a read error. V usage is TRBV12-3 or TRBV12-4 and J usage is TRBJ1-1; perhaps TRBD1 as D (6 bases). The CDR3 sequence is 13 residues long. CDR3 in amino acids: CASCFDRYTVAFF. In nucleotides, the CDR3 is TGTGCCAGCTGTTTCGACAGGTACACTGTAGCTTTCTTT.

The rearrangement uses TRBV5-5 and TRBJ2-2, with D possibly matching TRBD2 (5 bases). CDR3 size: 15 residues. With 4 bases removed from V and 5 bases from J, the gap between germline ends came to 15 bases. Germline CDR1 reads SGHKS; CDR2 reads YYEKEE (reference sequence). The CDR3 DNA follows: TGTGCCAGCAGCCCGGGATCGGAAGTTACCGGGGAGCTGTTTTTT. The encoded protein is CASSPGSEVTGELFF. The variable domain in full, completed from reference TRBV5-5 and TRBJ2-2, reads DAGVTQSPTHLIKTRGQQVTLRCSPISGHKSVSWYQQVLGQGPQFIFQYYEKEERGRGNFPDRFSARQFPNYSSELNVNALLLGDSALYLCASSPGSEVTGELFFGEGSRLTVL.